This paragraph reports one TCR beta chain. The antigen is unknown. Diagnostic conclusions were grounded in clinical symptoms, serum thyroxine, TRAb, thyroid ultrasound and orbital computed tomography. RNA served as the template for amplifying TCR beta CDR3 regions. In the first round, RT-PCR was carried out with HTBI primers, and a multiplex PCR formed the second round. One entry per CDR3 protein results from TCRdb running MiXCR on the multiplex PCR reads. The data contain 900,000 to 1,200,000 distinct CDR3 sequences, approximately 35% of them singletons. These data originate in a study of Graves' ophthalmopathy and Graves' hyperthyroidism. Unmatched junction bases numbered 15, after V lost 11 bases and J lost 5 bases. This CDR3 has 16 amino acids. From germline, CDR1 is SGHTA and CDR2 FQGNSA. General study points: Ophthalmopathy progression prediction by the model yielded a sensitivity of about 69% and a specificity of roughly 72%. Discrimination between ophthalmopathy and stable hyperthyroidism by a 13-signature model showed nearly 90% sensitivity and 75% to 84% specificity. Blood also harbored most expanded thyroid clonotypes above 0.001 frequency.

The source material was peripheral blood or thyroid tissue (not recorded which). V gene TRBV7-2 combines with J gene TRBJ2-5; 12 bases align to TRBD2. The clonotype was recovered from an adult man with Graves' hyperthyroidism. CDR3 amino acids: CAWSGPSGGALETQYF. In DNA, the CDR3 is TGTGCCTGGAGTGGTCCTAGCGGGGGGGCCTTGGAGACCCAGTACTTC.